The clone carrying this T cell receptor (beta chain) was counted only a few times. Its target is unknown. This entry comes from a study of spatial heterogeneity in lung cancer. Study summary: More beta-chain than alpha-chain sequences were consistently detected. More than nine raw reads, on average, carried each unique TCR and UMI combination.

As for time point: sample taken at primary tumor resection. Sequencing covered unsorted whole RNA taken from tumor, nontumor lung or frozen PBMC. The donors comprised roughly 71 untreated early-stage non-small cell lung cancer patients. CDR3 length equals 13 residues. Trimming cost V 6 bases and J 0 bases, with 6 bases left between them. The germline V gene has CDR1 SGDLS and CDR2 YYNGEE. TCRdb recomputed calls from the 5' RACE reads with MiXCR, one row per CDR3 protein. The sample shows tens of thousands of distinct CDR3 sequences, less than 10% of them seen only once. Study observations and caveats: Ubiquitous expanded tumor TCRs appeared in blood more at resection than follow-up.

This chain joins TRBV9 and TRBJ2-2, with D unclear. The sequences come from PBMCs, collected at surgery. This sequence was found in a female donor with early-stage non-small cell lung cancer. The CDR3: CASTSSNTGELFF. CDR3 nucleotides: TGTGCCAGCACCTCGTCGAACACCGGGGAGCTGTTTTTT.